Listed below are T cell receptor beta chains from one sample, sequenced in a study of T-cell memory formation after mild COVID-19. TCRdb re-called the 5' RACE reads with MiXCR, one entry per CDR3 protein. The sample shows approximately 260,000 distinct CDR3 sequences, 16% of them seen only once. Material for sequencing was PBMCs or a T cell subset sorted from them (not recorded which). All receptors come from a man between 18 and 29 years old who had mild COVID-19 (a few samples of this study predate the infection). Cell type and time point are not known. Both conserved end residues are part of each CDR3. The D gene is left open where the match is weak. The size of a clone is reported for some rows only, either as once, few or many, or as a class for expanded clones.

D gene: TRBD2
CDR3 length: 16
clone size: few
V gene: TRBV20-1
J gene: TRBJ2-1
CDR3 DNA: TGCAGTGCTCTCGCCTCTCTAGCGGCCTCCAAGGATTGGCAGTTCTTC
CDR3 protein: CSALASLAASKDWQFF

D gene: NA
CDR3 length: 13
clone size: few
V gene: TRBV11-2
J gene: TRBJ2-1
CDR3 DNA: TGTGCCAGCACCCATCTGGGGGAACAGGGTGAGTTCTTC
CDR3 protein: CASTHLGEQGEFF

D gene: NA
CDR3 length: 15
clone size: few
V gene: TRBV27
J gene: TRBJ1-5
CDR3 DNA: TGTGCCAGCAGTTTATCCCCCCGGGGCTATCAGCCCCAGCATTTT
CDR3 protein: CASSLSPRGYQPQHF

D gene: TRBD2
CDR3 length: 15
clone size: NA
V gene: TRBV7-2
J gene: TRBJ2-5
CDR3 DNA: TGTGCCAGCGTCAGGGTGCGGGGGGCCGGAGAGACCCAGTACTTC
CDR3 protein: CASVRVRGAGETQYF

D gene: NA
CDR3 length: 13
clone size: many
V gene: TRBV11-2
J gene: TRBJ2-3
CDR3 DNA: TGTGCCAGCAGCTTCACCCCCGGGGAGGCGCAGTATTTT
CDR3 protein: CASSFTPGEAQYF

D gene: NA
CDR3 length: 14
clone size: many
V gene: TRBV11-2
J gene: TRBJ2-5
CDR3 DNA: TGTGCCAGCAGCTTAGCGGGCGGGGCCGAGACCCAGTACTTC
CDR3 protein: CASSLAGGAETQYF

D gene: NA
CDR3 length: 12
clone size: NA
V gene: TRBV12-5
J gene: TRBJ1-1
CDR3 DNA: TGTGCTAGTGGTTTTGGGGGACCTGAAGCTTTCTTT
CDR3 protein: CASGFGGPEAFF

D gene: NA
CDR3 length: 16
clone size: NA
V gene: TRBV12-3/TRBV12-4
J gene: TRBJ1-1
CDR3 DNA: TGTGCCAGCAGTTTGGGGACACTTATGAGGATCACTGAAGCTTTCTTT
CDR3 protein: CASSLGTLMRITEAFF

D gene: NA
CDR3 length: 14
clone size: NA
V gene: TRBV5-6
J gene: TRBJ2-7
CDR3 DNA: TGTGCCAGCAAGTGGGGGCAGGCGAAATACGAGCAGTACTTC
CDR3 protein: CASKWGQAKYEQYF

D gene: NA
CDR3 length: 12
clone size: few
V gene: TRBV24-1
J gene: TRBJ1-1
CDR3 DNA: TGTGCCACCAGTGAGGCGGGCACTGAAGCTTTCTTT
CDR3 protein: CATSEAGTEAFF

D gene: TRBD1
CDR3 length: 17
clone size: few
V gene: TRBV4-3
J gene: TRBJ1-6
CDR3 DNA: TGCGCCAGCAGCCAAGATTCAACAGGGGGCACTAATTCACCCCTCCACTTT
CDR3 protein: CASSQDSTGGTNSPLHF

D gene: TRBD1
CDR3 length: 15
clone size: NA
V gene: TRBV5-1
J gene: TRBJ2-7
CDR3 DNA: TGCGCCAGCAGCTTGGGGGGACAGGGCCGATACGAGCAGTACTTC
CDR3 protein: CASSLGGQGRYEQYF

D gene: NA
CDR3 length: 15
clone size: few
V gene: TRBV7-2
J gene: TRBJ1-2
CDR3 DNA: TGTGCCAGCAGCTTTGACGGGACCCAGCCTTATGGCTACACCTTC
CDR3 protein: CASSFDGTQPYGYTF